This TCR beta chain was identified during a study of blood T cells in healthy people across ages. Findings and caveats of the study: Strong correlation existed between TCR beta diversity and naive T cell percentage.

Comment on this clonotype: Its antigen is currently unknown.

For the second PCR, which ran for about 7 to 11 cycles, a sample-barcoded 5' primer and a J-beta primer mix were used. TCRdb itself ran the 5' RACE reads through MiXCR, one entry per CDR3 protein. The repertoire holds hundreds of thousands of distinct CDR3 sequences, with approximately 40% as singletons. Looked up from germline, CDR1 is DFQATT and CDR2 is SNEGSKA (reference sequence). The CDR3 is 14 residues long. The genes are TRBV20-1 and TRBJ2-1; D gene uncertain. The DNA end favors TRBJ2-7, so the J call may be wrong. The sequence came from an elderly man in good health. The specimen was blood. CDR3 residues: CSAFFMGKLNEQYF. CDR3 DNA sequence: TGCAGTGCTTTTTTCATGGGCAAACTCAATGAGCAGTACTTC.